This is a list of T cell receptor beta chains from one sample in a study of breast tumors, draining lymph nodes, adjacent tissues. Via MiXCR, TCRdb re-called the multiplex PCR reads, giving one row per CDR3 protein. The sample consists of some 120,000 distinct CDR3 sequences, 21% of them appearing once. Sample: axillary lymph node tissue. Receptors originate from a female donor with breast cancer. Some clones in this sample may be carry-over from other donors' samples. Both conserved end residues are part of each CDR3. The D gene is left open where the match is weak. The size field is filled for only some rows; it gives once, few, many or a size class.

abundance	d_gene	v_gene	j_gene	CDR3aa	CDR3nt
many	.	TRBV30	TRBJ2-1	CAWSGTLPYNEQFF	TGTGCCTGGAGTGGTACCCTCCCCTACAATGAGCAGTTCTTC
.	TRBD1	TRBV29-1	TRBJ1-5	CSVGVGQGAFQPQHF	TGCAGCGTTGGGGTTGGACAGGGGGCGTTTCAGCCCCAGCATTTT
.	TRBD2	TRBV6-1	TRBJ2-2	CASRGVPGRVRLRTGELFF	TGTGCCAGCAGGGGGGTTCCAGGGAGGGTTCGCCTACGGACCGGGGAGCTGTTTTTT
many	.	TRBV27	TRBJ2-2	CASSHSLSGGELFF	TGTGCCAGCAGCCACAGCTTATCCGGCGGGGAGCTGTTTTTT
.	.	TRBV7-6	TRBJ1-1	CASSLAETGREAFF	TGTGCCAGCAGCTTAGCGGAGACAGGTCGAGAAGCTTTCTTT
many	.	TRBV7-6	TRBJ1-3	CASSLNGGTGNTIYF	TGTGCCAGCAGCTTAAATGGGGGGACTGGAAACACCATATATTTT
many	.	TRBV4-1	TRBJ2-3	CASSQTTGADTQYF	TGCGCCAGCAGCCAAACAACCGGGGCAGATACGCAGTATTTT
.	.	TRBV6-5	TRBJ2-1	CASRTLDYLAYNEQFF	TGTGCCAGCAGAACCCTAGATTACCTTGCCTACAATGAGCAGTTCTTC
many	TRBD2	TRBV6-1	TRBJ2-7	CATKLAGVAEQYF	TGTGCCACCAAACTAGCGGGAGTGGCCGAGCAGTACTTC
many	TRBD2	TRBV7-9	TRBJ2-7	CASSFQGSGTSEQYF	TGTGCCAGCAGCTTTCAAGGTAGCGGGACTTCCGAGCAGTACTTC
many	.	TRBV19	TRBJ1-2	CASSSGSPYGYTF	TGTGCCAGTAGTTCCGGGAGCCCCTATGGCTACACCTTC
many	.	TRBV19	TRBJ2-1	CASSQGHEQFF	TGTGCCAGTAGTCAGGGGCATGAGCAGTTCTTC
few	TRBD2	TRBV28	TRBJ2-2	CASSLTGTRAGELFF	TGTGCCAGCAGTTTAACCGGGACTAGGGCCGGGGAGCTGTTTTTT
many	.	TRBV7-2	TRBJ1-6	CASSNYGGPSPLHF	TGTGCCAGCAGCAACTACGGGGGCCCATCACCCCTCCACTTT
many	TRBD2	TRBV7-8	TRBJ2-1	CASSLTSGLAFDNEQFF	TGTGCCAGCAGCTTAACCTCGGGACTAGCGTTCGACAATGAGCAGTTCTTC
few	TRBD1	TRBV28	TRBJ1-4	CASSPTPRDRGSNEKLFF	TGTGCCAGCAGTCCCACCCCCCGGGACAGGGGTAGTAATGAAAAACTGTTTTTT
many	TRBD1	TRBV14	TRBJ2-1	CASSHGRGRSYNEQFF	TGTGCCAGCAGTCATGGCAGGGGGAGATCCTACAATGAGCAGTTCTTC
many	.	TRBV30	TRBJ2-3	CAWSDGVMRYF	TGTGCCTGGAGTGACGGGGTAATGCGGTATTTT
.	.	TRBV7-2	TRBJ1-5	CASSPRRENQPQHF	TGTGCCAGCAGCCCCCGACGGGAGAATCAGCCCCAGCATTTT
many	.	TRBV20-1	TRBJ2-7	CSAREGIAGPYEQYF	TGCAGTGCTAGAGAAGGGATCGCGGGGCCCTACGAGCAGTACTTC
once	.	TRBV9	TRBJ2-7	CASSVGQSSYEQYF	TGTGCCAGCAGCGTAGGACAGAGCTCCTACGAGCAGTACTTC
many	TRBD1	TRBV9	TRBJ1-2	CASRDDRGLPNYGYTF	TGTGCCAGCAGGGACGACAGGGGATTACCTAACTATGGCTACACCTTC
many	TRBD2	TRBV10-1	TRBJ2-3	CASSEAGGLDTQYF	TGCGCCAGCAGTGAAGCGGGAGGGCTAGATACGCAGTATTTT
many	.	TRBV5-1	TRBJ2-1	CASSLLPGGEQFF	TGCGCCAGCAGCTTGCTCCCCGGCGGTGAGCAGTTCTTC
many	.	TRBV10-1	TRBJ2-2	CASSESGGSGELFF	TGCGCCAGCAGTGAGTCGGGGGGATCCGGGGAGCTGTTTTTT
.	TRBD2	TRBV29-1	TRBJ2-7	CSVEGGVLSYEQYF	TGCAGCGTTGAGGGAGGGGTTCTCTCCTACGAGCAGTACTTC
.	.	TRBV5-1	TRBJ2-4	CASSLESSGAKNIQYF	TGCGCCAGCAGCTTGGAGTCTAGTGGGGCCAAAAACATTCAGTACTTC
.	TRBD1	TRBV28	TRBJ1-4	CASSGTGGEKLFF	TGTGCCAGCTCCGGGACAGGGGGTGAAAAACTGTTTTTT
many	.	TRBV19	TRBJ1-3	CASGFWGPGNTIYF	TGTGCCAGCGGTTTTTGGGGGCCAGGAAACACCATATATTTT
.	.	TRBV28	TRBJ2-1	CASSFRFGAGYEQFF	TGTGCCAGCAGTTTTAGGTTCGGGGCCGGGTATGAGCAGTTCTTC
many	TRBD2	TRBV18	TRBJ2-1	CASSPTAGTYHNEQFF	TGTGCCAGCTCACCAACAGCGGGAACTTACCACAATGAGCAGTTCTTC
many	.	TRBV2	TRBJ2-5	CASSELRVGSAIGETQYF	TGTGCCAGCAGTGAACTTCGAGTCGGGAGCGCGATAGGCGAGACCCAGTACTTC
few	.	TRBV19	TRBJ2-1	CASRSSLAYRHNEQFF	TGTGCCAGTAGATCTTCTCTAGCATATCGGCACAATGAGCAGTTCTTC
.	.	TRBV14	TRBJ1-1	CASSPQGILTAFF	TGTGCCAGCAGCCCTCAGGGGATCTTGACAGCTTTCTTT
once	.	TRBV7-9	TRBJ1-1	CASSSTNKAFF	TGTGCCAGCAGCTCGACTAACAAAGCTTTCTTT
.	.	TRBV28	TRBJ2-7	CAGSSHPGTGLSSYEQYF	TGTGCCGGCAGTTCTCATCCCGGAACGGGGTTGAGCTCCTACGAGCAGTACTTC
many	.	TRBV5-4	TRBJ2-1	CASSLGAYEQFF	TGTGCCAGCAGCTTGGGGGCCTATGAGCAGTTCTTC
many	TRBD1	TRBV10-3	TRBJ1-5	CAAGQGGSNQPQHF	TGTGCCGCAGGACAGGGAGGTAGCAATCAGCCCCAGCATTTT